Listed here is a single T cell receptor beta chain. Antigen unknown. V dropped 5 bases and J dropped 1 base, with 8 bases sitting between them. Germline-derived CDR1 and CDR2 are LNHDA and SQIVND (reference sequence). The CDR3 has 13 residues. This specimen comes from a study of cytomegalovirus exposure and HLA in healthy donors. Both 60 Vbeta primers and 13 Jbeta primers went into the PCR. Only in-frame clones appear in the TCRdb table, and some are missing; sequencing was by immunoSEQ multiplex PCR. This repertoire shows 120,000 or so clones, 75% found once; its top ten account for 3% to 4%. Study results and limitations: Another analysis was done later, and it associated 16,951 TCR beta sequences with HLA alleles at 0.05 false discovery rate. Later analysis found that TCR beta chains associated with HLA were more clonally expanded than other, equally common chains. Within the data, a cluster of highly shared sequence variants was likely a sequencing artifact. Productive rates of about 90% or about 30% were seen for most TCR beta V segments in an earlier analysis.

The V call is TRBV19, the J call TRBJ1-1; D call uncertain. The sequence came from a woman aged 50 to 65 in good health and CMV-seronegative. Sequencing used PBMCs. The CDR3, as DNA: TGTGCCAGTAGTGGACGGGGGAACACTGAAGCTTTCTTT. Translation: CASSGRGNTEAFF.